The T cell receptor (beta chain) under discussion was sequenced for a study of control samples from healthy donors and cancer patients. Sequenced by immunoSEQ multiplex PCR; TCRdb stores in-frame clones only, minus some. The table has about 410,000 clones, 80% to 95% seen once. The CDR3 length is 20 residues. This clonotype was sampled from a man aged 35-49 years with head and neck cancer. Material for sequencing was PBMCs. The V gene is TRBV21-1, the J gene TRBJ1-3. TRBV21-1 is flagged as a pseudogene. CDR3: CASSKNIVPRTLSGGNTIYF. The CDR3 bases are TGTGCCAGCAGCAAAAATATTGTGCCCAGGACTCTTTCGGGCGGAAACACCATATATTTT.